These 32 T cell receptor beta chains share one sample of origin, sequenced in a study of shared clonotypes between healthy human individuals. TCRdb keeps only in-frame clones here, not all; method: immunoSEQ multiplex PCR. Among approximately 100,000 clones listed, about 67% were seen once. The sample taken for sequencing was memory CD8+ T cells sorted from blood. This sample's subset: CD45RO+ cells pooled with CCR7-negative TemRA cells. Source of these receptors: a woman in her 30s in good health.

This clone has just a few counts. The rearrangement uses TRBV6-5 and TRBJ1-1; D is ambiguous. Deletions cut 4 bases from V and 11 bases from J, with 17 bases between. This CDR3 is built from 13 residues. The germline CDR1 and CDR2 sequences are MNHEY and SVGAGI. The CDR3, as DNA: TGTGCCAGCAGTTCCTATGATCTGAAAAGGGCTTTCTTT. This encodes CASSSYDLKRAFF.

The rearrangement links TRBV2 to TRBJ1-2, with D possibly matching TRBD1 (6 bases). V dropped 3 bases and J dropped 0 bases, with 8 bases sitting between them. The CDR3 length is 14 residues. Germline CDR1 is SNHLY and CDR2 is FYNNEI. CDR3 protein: CASSDRGANYGYTF. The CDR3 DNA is TGTGCCAGCAGTGACAGGGGTGCTAACTATGGCTACACCTTC.

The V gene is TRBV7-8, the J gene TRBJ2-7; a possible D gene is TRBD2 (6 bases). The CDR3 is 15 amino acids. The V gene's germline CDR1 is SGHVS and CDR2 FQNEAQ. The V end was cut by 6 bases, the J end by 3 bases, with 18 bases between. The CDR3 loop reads CASSQPGVRDYEQYF. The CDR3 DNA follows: TGTGCCAGCAGTCAACCGGGGGTCAGAGACTACGAGCAGTACTTC.

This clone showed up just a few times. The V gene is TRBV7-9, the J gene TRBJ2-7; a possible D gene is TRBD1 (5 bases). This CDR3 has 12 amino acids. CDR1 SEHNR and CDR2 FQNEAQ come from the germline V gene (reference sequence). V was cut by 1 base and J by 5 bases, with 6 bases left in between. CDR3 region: CASSLGQNEQYF. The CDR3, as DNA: TGTGCCAGCAGCTTAGGACAGAACGAGCAGTACTTC.

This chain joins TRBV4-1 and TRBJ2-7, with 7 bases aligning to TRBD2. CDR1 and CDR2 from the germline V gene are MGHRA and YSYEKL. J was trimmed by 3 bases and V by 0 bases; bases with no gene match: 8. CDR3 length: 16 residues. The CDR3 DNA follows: TGCGCCAGCAGCCAAGATCACCGACTAGCAGTCTACGAGCAGTACTTC. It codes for CASSQDHRLAVYEQYF.

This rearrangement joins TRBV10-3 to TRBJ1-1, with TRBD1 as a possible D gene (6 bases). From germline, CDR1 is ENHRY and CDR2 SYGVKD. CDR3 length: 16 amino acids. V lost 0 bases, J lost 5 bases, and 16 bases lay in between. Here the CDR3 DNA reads TGTGCCATCAGTGAGTCGATGGGCCAGGGGAGGACTGAAGCTTTCTTT. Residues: CAISESMGQGRTEAFF.

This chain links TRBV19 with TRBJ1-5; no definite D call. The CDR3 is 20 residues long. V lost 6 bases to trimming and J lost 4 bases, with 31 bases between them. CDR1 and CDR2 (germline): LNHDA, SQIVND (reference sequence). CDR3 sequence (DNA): TGTGCCAGTAGCCCTTTGTGGCTTTTGTTGCGCGGAGAATTAAATCAGCCCCAGCATTTT. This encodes CASSPLWLLLRGELNQPQHF.

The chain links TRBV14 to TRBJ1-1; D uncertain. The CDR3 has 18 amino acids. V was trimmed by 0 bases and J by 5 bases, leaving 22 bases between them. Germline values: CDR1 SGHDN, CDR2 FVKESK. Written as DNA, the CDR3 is TGTGCCAGCAGCCAAGATGAGTGGACTATACGGGCGCTGACTGAAGCTTTCTTT. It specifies CASSQDEWTIRALTEAFF.

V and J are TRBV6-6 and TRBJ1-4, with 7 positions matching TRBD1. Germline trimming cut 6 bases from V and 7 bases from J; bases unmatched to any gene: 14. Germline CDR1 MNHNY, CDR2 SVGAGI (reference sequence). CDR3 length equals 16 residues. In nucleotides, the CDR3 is TGTGCCAGCAGCCGACGACAGGGAGGGTGGGGTGAAAAACTGTTTTTT. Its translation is CASSRRQGGWGEKLFF.

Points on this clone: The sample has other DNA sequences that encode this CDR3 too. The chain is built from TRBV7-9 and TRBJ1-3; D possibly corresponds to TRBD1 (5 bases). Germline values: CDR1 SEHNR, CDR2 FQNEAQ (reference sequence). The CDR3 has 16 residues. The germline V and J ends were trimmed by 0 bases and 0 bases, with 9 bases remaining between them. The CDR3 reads CASSLAQDYSGNTIYF. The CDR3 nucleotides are TGTGCCAGCAGCTTAGCACAGGACTACTCTGGAAACACCATATATTTT.

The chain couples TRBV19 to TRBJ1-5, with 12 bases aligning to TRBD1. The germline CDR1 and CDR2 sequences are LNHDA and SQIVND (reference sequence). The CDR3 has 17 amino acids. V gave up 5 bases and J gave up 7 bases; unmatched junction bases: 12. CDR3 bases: TGTGCCAGTAGTCTAACCGCCGGGACAGGGGGCTGGCAGCCCCAGCATTTT. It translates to CASSLTAGTGGWQPQHF.

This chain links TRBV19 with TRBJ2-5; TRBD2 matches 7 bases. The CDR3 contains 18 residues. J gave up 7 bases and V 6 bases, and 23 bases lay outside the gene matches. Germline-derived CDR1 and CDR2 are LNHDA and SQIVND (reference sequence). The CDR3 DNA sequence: TGTGCCAGTAGCGCCCCCCATGCGGGACTACAGCCCGCCTTGACCCAGTACTTC. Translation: CASSAPHAGLQPALTQYF.

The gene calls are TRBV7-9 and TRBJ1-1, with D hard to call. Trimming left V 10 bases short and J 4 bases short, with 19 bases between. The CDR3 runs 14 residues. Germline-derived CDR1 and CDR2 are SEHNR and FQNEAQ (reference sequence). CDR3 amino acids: CATDPEGVVTEAFF. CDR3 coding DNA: TGTGCCACAGACCCGGAAGGCGTGGTCACTGAAGCTTTCTTT. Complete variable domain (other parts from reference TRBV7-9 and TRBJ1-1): DTGVSQNPRHKITKRGQNVTFRCDPISEHNRLYWYRQTLGQGPEFLTYFQNEAQLEKSRLLSDRFSAERPKGSFSTLEIQRTEQGDSAMYLCATDPEGVVTEAFFGQGTRLTVV.

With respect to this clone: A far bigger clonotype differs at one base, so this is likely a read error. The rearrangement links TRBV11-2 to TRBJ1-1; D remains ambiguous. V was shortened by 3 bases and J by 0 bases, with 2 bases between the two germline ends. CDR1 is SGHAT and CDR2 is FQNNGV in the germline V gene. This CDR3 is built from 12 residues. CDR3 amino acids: CASSFMNTEAFF. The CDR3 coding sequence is TGTGCCAGCAGCTTCATGAACACTGAAGCTTTCTTT.

This CDR3 is CASSIDVTDEFF. For the CDR3, the DNA is TGTGCCAGCAGCATCGATGTGACAGACGAGTTCTTC. The chain is built from TRBV7-9 and TRBJ2-1, with D possibly TRBD1 on 5 matching bases. This CDR3 spans 12 amino acids. The V end was cut by 5 bases, the J end by 14 bases, with 16 bases between. Germline V gene sequence: CDR1 SEHNR, CDR2 FQNEAQ (reference sequence).

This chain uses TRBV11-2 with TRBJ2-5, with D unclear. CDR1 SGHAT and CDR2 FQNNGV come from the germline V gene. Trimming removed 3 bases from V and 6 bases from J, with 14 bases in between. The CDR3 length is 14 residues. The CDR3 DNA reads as TGTGCCAGCAGCTTGGCCAGACCACATCAGACCCAGTACTTC. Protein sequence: CASSLARPHQTQYF.

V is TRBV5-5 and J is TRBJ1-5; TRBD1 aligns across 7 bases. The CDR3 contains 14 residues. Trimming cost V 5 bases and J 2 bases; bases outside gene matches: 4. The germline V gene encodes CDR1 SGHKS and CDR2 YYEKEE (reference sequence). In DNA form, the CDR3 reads TGTGCCAGCAGTACAGACAGGGGCAATCAGCCCCAGCATTTT. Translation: CASSTDRGNQPQHF.

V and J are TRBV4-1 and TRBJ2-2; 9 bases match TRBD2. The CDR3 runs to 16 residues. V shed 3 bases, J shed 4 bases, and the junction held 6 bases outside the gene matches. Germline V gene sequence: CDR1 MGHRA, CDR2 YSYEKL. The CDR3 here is CASSQYSGGRTGELFF. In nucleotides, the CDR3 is TGCGCCAGCAGCCAGTATAGCGGGGGACGCACCGGGGAGCTGTTTTTT.

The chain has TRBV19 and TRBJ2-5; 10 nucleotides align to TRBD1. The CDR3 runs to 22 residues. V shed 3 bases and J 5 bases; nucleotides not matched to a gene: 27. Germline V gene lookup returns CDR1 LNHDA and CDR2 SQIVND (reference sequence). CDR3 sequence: CASSIWVLRTGGSPLPWETQYF. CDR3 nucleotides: TGTGCCAGTAGTATTTGGGTTTTACGGACAGGGGGGTCCCCCCTACCTTGGGAGACCCAGTACTTC.

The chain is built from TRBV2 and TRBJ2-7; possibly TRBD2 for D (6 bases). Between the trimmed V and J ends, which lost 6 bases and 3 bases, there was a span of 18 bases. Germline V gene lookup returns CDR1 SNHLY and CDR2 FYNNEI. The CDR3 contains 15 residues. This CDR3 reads CASRTYRGVHYEQYF. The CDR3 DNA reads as TGTGCCAGCAGGACCTATCGCGGGGTTCACTACGAGCAGTACTTC.

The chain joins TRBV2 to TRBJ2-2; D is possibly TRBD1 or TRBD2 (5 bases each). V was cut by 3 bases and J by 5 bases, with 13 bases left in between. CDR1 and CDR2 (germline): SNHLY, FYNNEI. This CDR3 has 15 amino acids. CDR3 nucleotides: TGTGCCAGCAGTGATGACAGTACGGGGACCGGGGAGCTGTTTTTT. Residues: CASSDDSTGTGELFF.

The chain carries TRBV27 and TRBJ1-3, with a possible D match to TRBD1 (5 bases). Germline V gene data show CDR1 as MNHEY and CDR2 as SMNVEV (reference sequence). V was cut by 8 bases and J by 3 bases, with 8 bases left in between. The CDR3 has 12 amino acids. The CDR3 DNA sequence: TGTGCCAGCTTCGGGGGTGGAAACACCATATATTTT. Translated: CASFGGGNTIYF.

The CDR3: CASSRDREAEAFF. In DNA form, the CDR3 reads TGTGCCAGCAGCCGAGACAGGGAGGCTGAAGCTTTCTTT. The chain recombines TRBV7-6 with TRBJ1-1, with 7 bases lining up with TRBD1. This CDR3 contains 13 residues. The germline gives CDR1 SGHVS, CDR2 FNYEAQ. V was pared by 5 bases and J by 6 bases, with 6 bases of the junction left unmatched.

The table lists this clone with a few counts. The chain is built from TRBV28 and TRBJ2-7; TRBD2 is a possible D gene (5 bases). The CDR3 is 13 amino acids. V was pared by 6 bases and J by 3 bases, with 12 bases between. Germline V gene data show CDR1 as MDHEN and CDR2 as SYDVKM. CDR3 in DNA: TGTGCCAGCAGCCTAACTAGTTTCTACGAGCAGTACTTC. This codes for CASSLTSFYEQYF.

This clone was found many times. The CDR3 nucleotides are TGTGCCAGCACCCCCGGGACAGGGGGTTCCGGGGAGCTGTTTTTT. This translates into CASTPGTGGSGELFF. The chain employs TRBV7-3 and TRBJ2-2; 11 bases match TRBD1. The germline CDR1 and CDR2 sequences are SGHTA and FQGTGA. This CDR3 spans 15 amino acids. J was trimmed by 6 bases and V by 7 bases; bases with no gene match: 7.

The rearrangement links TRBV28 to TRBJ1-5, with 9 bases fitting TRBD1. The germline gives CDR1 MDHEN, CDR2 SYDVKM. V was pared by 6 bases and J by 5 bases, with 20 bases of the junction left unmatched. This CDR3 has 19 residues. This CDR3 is CASSLTGGTGGYRDQPQHF. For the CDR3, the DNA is TGTGCCAGCAGCCTAACGGGAGGAACAGGGGGCTATCGGGATCAGCCCCAGCATTTT.

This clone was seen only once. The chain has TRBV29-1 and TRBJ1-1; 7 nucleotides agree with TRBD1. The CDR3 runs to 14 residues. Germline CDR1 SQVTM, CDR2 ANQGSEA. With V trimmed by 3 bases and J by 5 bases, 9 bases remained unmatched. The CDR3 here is CSVDRQGGRTEAFF. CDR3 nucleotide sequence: TGCAGCGTTGACCGACAGGGAGGAAGGACTGAAGCTTTCTTT.

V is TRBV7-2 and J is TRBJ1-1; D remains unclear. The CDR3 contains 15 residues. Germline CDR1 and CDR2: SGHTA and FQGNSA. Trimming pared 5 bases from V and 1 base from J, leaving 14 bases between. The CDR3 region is CASSRRVAGNTEAFF. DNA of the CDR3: TGTGCCAGCAGCCGCCGGGTGGCGGGGAACACTGAAGCTTTCTTT.

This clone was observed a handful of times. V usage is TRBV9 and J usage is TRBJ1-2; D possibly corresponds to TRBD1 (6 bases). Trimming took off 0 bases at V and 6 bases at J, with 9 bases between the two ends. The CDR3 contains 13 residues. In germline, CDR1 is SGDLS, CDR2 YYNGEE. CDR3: CASSVASGDGYTF. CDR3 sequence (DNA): TGTGCCAGCAGCGTAGCGTCAGGGGATGGCTACACCTTC. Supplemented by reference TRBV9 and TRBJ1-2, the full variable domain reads DSGVTQTPKHLITATGQRVTLRCSPRSGDLSVYWYQQSLDQGLQFLIQYYNGEERAKGNILERFSAQQFPDLHSELNLSSLELGDSALYFCASSVASGDGYTFGSGTRLTVV.

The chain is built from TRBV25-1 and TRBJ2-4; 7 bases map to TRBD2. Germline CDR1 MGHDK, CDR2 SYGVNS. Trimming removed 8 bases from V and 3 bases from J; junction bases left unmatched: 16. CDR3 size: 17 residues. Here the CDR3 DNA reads TGTGCCAGCCTCCGGACTAGAGGACTCTGGGTCAAAAACATTCAGTACTTC. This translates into CASLRTRGLWVKNIQYF.

The CDR3 spells CASGLASLSAEIYF. The DNA for the CDR3 is TGTGCCAGTGGCCTGGCCAGTCTCTCGGCTGAGATATATTTT. This sequence joins TRBV19 and TRBJ1-3, with D unclear. The CDR3 runs to 14 residues. Deletions cut 8 bases from V and 13 bases from J, with 24 bases between. Germline V lookup: CDR1 LNHDA, CDR2 SQIVND (reference sequence).

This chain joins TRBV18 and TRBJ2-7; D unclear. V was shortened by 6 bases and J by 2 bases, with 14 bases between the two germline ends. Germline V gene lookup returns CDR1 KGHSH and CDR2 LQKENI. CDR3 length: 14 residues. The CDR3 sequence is CASSPSSGAYEQYF. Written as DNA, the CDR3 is TGTGCCAGCTCCCCTTCTTCGGGCGCCTACGAGCAGTACTTC.